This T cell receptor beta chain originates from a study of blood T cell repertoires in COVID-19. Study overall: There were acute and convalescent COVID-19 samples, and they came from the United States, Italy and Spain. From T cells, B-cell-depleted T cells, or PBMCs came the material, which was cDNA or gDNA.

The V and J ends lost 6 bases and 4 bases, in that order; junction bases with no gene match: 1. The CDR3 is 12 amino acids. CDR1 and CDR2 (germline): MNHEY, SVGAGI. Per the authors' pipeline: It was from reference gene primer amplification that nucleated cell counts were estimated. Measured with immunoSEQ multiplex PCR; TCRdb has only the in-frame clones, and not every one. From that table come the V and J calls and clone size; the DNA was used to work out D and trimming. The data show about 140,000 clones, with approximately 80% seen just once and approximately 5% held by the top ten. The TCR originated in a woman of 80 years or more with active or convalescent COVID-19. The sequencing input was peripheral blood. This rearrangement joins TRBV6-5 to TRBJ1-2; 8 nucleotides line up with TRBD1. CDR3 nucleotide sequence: TGTGCCAGCAGGACAGGGGCCTATGGCTACACCTTC. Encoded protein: CASRTGAYGYTF.